The next 30 T cell receptor beta chains were all read from a single sample in a study of blood T cell repertoires in COVID-19. The repertoire was sequenced with immunoSEQ multiplex PCR; TCRdb's copy has only in-frame clones and lacks some. The sample lists roughly 80,000 clones, less than 85% occurring once. The sample was peripheral blood. These receptors all come from a man aged 65 to 79 with active or convalescent COVID-19.

The chain links TRBV9 to TRBJ1-1; D possibly corresponds to TRBD1 (6 bases). Germline V lookup: CDR1 SGDLS, CDR2 YYNGEE. Trimming pared 2 bases from V and 4 bases from J, leaving 12 bases between. CDR3 size: 14 residues. CDR3 bases: TGTGCCAGCAGCGTTGGGGGCCGGGGCACTGAAGCTTTCTTT. This gives the protein CASSVGGRGTEAFF. Filled out from reference TRBV9 and TRBJ1-1, the complete variable domain reads DSGVTQTPKHLITATGQRVTLRCSPRSGDLSVYWYQQSLDQGLQFLIQYYNGEERAKGNILERFSAQQFPDLHSELNLSSLELGDSALYFCASSVGGRGTEAFFGQGTRLTVV.

CDR3 DNA sequence: TGTGCCAGTAGTAAACGACAGCTGAGCTCCTACAATGAGCAGTTCTTC. Protein product: CASSKRQLSSYNEQFF. This chain joins TRBV19 and TRBJ2-1; D is possibly TRBD1 (5 bases). The germline CDR1 and CDR2 sequences are LNHDA and SQIVND (reference sequence). The CDR3 totals 16 residues. The V gene lost 4 bases and the J gene lost 0 bases, with 13 bases spanning the gap.

The rearrangement joins TRBV7-2 to TRBJ2-1; 11 bases are a match to TRBD2. Germline lookup yields CDR1 SGHTA and CDR2 FQGNSA. This CDR3 is 14 amino acids long. Germline trimming cut 1 base from V and 7 bases from J; bases unmatched to any gene: 0. The CDR3 coding sequence is TGTGCCAGCAGCTTAGGACTAGCGGGAAATGAGCAGTTCTTC. As protein: CASSLGLAGNEQFF. The whole variable domain, filled in from reference TRBV7-2 and TRBJ2-1, reads GAGVSQSPSNKVTEKGKDVELRCDPISGHTALYWYRQSLGQGLEFLIYFQGNSAPDKSGLPSDRFSAERTGGSVSTLTIQRTQQEDSAVYLCASSLGLAGNEQFFGPGTRLTVL.

The genes are TRBV28 and TRBJ1-3, with D possibly TRBD1 on 6 matching bases. The CDR3 has 15 amino acids. Between the trimmed V and J ends, which lost 1 base and 2 bases, there was a span of 9 bases. CDR1 is MDHEN and CDR2 is SYDVKM in the germline V gene. The CDR3: CASSLSGDAGNTIYF. The CDR3 DNA follows: TGTGCCAGCAGTTTATCAGGGGACGCTGGAAACACCATATATTTT.

This clone was observed a single time. V is TRBV5-1 and J is TRBJ1-2; D may be TRBD1 (6 bases). Trimming took off 0 bases at V and 5 bases at J, with 11 bases between the two ends. Germline loops: CDR1 SGHRS, CDR2 YFSETQ. The CDR3 totals 14 residues. This CDR3 is CASSLAEGVYGYTF. In DNA form, the CDR3 reads TGCGCCAGCAGCTTGGCAGAGGGGGTTTATGGCTACACCTTC.

V is TRBV24-1 and J is TRBJ2-1, with TRBD1 identical over 12 bases. Trimming removed 5 bases from V and 6 bases from J; junction bases left unmatched: 10. The CDR3 extends over 17 amino acids. CDR1 and CDR2 (germline): KGHDR, SFDVKD. The DNA of the CDR3 is TGTGCCACCAGTGCCTCAACCGGGACAGGGGGCCCCAATGAGCAGTTCTTC. Its protein is CATSASTGTGGPNEQFF.

Here the CDR3 DNA reads TGTGCCATCAGTGTAGGGAGGACTAGCGGGGGCAATGAGCAGTTCTTC. Amino acids: CAISVGRTSGGNEQFF. The chain couples TRBV10-3 to TRBJ2-1, with 13 bases that match TRBD2. The CDR3 totals 16 residues. J was trimmed by 6 bases and V by 4 bases; bases with no gene match: 6. CDR1 is ENHRY and CDR2 is SYGVKD in the germline V gene.

The rearrangement links TRBV6-5 to TRBJ2-3; D unclear. Germline CDR1 reads MNHEY; CDR2 reads SVGAGI. The CDR3 has 13 residues. V lost 7 bases and J 5 bases, leaving 13 bases between the germline ends. The CDR3 protein is CASTITRLDTQYF. Written as DNA, the CDR3 is TGTGCCAGCACAATAACGAGGTTAGATACGCAGTATTTT.

The chain combines TRBV7-9 with TRBJ1-2; no reliable D call. Trimming left V 3 bases short and J 3 bases short, with 14 bases between. The CDR3 has 15 amino acids. Germline loops: CDR1 SEHNR, CDR2 FQNEAQ (reference sequence). Here the CDR3 DNA reads TGTGCCAGCAGCTTTCAAGTTAGAGGCGACTATGGCTACACCTTC. Translation gives CASSFQVRGDYGYTF.

This chain uses TRBV7-9 with TRBJ1-4; D unclear. Trimming cost V 3 bases and J 5 bases, with 13 bases left between them. The length of the CDR3 is 15 residues. Germline CDR1 SEHNR, CDR2 FQNEAQ (reference sequence). As DNA, the CDR3 is TGTGCCAGCAGCTTCGGCTCGGCGGGGAATGAAAAACTGTTTTTT. Translation gives CASSFGSAGNEKLFF.

The sample holds a few counts of this clone. The CDR3 region is CASSYVGQGNEQYF. The CDR3 DNA sequence: TGTGCCAGCAGCTATGTCGGACAGGGGAACGAGCAGTACTTC. The rearrangement links TRBV7-9 to TRBJ2-7; 9 bases map to TRBD1. V shed 4 bases and J 5 bases; nucleotides not matched to a gene: 6. The CDR3 sequence is 14 residues long. Germline V CDR1 and CDR2: SEHNR, FQNEAQ (reference sequence).

This sequence joins TRBV28 and TRBJ2-2; no clear D gene. Trimming shortened V by 7 bases and J by 7 bases, and 13 bases separated the two germline ends. CDR1 and CDR2 (germline): MDHEN, SYDVKM. CDR3 length: 13 amino acids. CDR3 in DNA: TGTGCCAGCACCGCTCGAAGAGACGGGGAGCTGTTTTTT. Protein: CASTARRDGELFF.

The chain carries TRBV19 and TRBJ2-1; D gene ambiguous. Germline CDR1 is LNHDA and CDR2 is SQIVND (reference sequence). Deletions cut 5 bases from V and 5 bases from J, with 10 bases between. The CDR3 runs to 13 residues. CDR3 loop: CASSSLSHNEQFF. The CDR3 nucleotides read TGTGCCAGTAGTTCACTATCCCACAATGAGCAGTTCTTC.

This clone was recorded at least ten times. CDR3 DNA: TGTGCCAGTAGTATCCCCCTACGGTCTAGGAACACTGAAGCTTTCTTT. It is translated as CASSIPLRSRNTEAFF. This chain links TRBV19 with TRBJ1-1; D is unresolved. The V and J ends lost 3 bases and 1 base respectively, with 15 bases between them. Germline CDR1 and CDR2: LNHDA and SQIVND (reference sequence). The CDR3 extends over 16 amino acids.

The V call is TRBV19, the J call TRBJ1-5, with unresolved D. The CDR3 totals 14 residues. CDR1 is LNHDA, CDR2 SQIVND, per germline (reference sequence). Trimming pared 5 bases from V and 3 bases from J, leaving 11 bases between. Here the CDR3 reads CASSQVINNQPQHF. CDR3 bases: TGTGCCAGTAGTCAGGTCATCAACAATCAGCCCCAGCATTTT. Variable domain in full (rest from reference TRBV19 and TRBJ1-5): DGGITQSPKYLFRKEGQNVTLSCEQNLNHDAMYWYRQDPGQGLRLIYYSQIVNDFQKGDIAEGYSVSREKKESFPLTVTSAQKNPTAFYLCASSQVINNQPQHFGDGTRLSIL.

This clone was counted a single time. The J gene is TRBJ2-7, the V gene TRBV18; 12 nucleotides line up with TRBD1. CDR3 length: 15 residues. The ends lost 3 bases at V and 5 bases at J; junction bases unmatched: 5. CDR1 and CDR2 (germline): KGHSH, LQKENI. The CDR3 sequence: CASSPSGTGGHEQYF. CDR3 nucleotides: TGTGCCAGCTCACCCTCCGGGACAGGGGGCCACGAGCAGTACTTC. The variable domain in full, with the rest retrieved from reference TRBV18 and TRBJ2-7, is NAGVMQNPRHLVRRRGQEARLRCSPMKGHSHVYWYRQLPEEGLKFMVYLQKENIIDESGMPKERFSAEFPKEGPSILRIQQVVRGDSAAYFCASSPSGTGGHEQYFGPGTRLTVT.

The chain recombines TRBV4-1 with TRBJ2-7, with 12 nucleotides matching TRBD2. The CDR3 contains 15 residues. Germline trimming cut 5 bases from V and 4 bases from J; bases unmatched to any gene: 6. Germline loops: CDR1 MGHRA, CDR2 YSYEKL. The CDR3 bases are TGCGCCAGCAGCAAGAAGACTAGCGGGGGATACGAGCAGTACTTC. Translating gives CASSKKTSGGYEQYF.

This rearrangement joins TRBV19 to TRBJ2-2; 11 bases are a match to TRBD2. Germline V gene lookup returns CDR1 LNHDA and CDR2 SQIVND (reference sequence). The CDR3 length is 16 residues. V lost 4 bases, J lost 0 bases, and 1 base stayed unmatched. CDR3 sequence: CASSRGLAANTGELFF. The CDR3 nucleotides are TGTGCCAGTAGTAGGGGACTAGCGGCGAACACCGGGGAGCTGTTTTTT.

The chain uses TRBV5-1 and TRBJ2-5, with 9 bases lining up with TRBD2. Germline V gene data show CDR1 as SGHRS and CDR2 as YFSETQ. With 4 bases clipped from V and 1 base from J, the junction kept 11 bases outside the gene matches. CDR3 length equals 17 residues. CDR3 protein: CASSTGLRGGSQETQYF. The CDR3, as DNA: TGCGCCAGCAGCACGGGGTTGCGGGGGGGCTCCCAAGAGACCCAGTACTTC.

This clone was observed many times. This sequence joins TRBV10-1 and TRBJ2-2; a possible D gene is TRBD2 (6 bases). V was trimmed by 4 bases and J by 8 bases, leaving 14 bases between them. Germline-derived CDR1 and CDR2 are WNHNN and SYGVQD (reference sequence). The CDR3 extends over 14 amino acids. CDR3 protein: CASSGDWTSGELFF. As DNA, the CDR3 is TGCGCCAGCAGTGGGGACTGGACTTCTGGGGAGCTGTTTTTT.

The chain joins TRBV11-2 to TRBJ2-3, with 9 positions matching TRBD2. The CDR3 covers 15 residues. The V and J ends lost 5 bases and 4 bases, in that order; junction bases with no gene match: 7. Germline V lookup: CDR1 SGHAT, CDR2 FQNNGV. CDR3 loop: CASSTHSGGSDTQYF. In DNA, the CDR3 is TGTGCCAGCAGCACACATAGCGGGGGCTCAGATACGCAGTATTTT.

CDR3 in DNA: TGTGCCAGCAGCTCTGGCCTCGACTGGTCAGATACGCAGTATTTT. As protein: CASSSGLDWSDTQYF. V gene TRBV5-4 combines with J gene TRBJ2-3; D unresolved. Germline CDR1 and CDR2: SGHNT and YYREEE (reference sequence). CDR3 length: 15 residues. The V and J ends lost 3 bases and 4 bases respectively, with 15 bases between them.

CDR3 coding DNA: TGTGCCAGCAGCACCCGAGGACAGCTAGTCTCCTACAATGAGCAGTTCTTC. Its protein is CASSTRGQLVSYNEQFF. The chain recombines TRBV9 with TRBJ2-1, with D tentatively TRBD1 (6 bases). The V gene lost 4 bases and the J gene lost 0 bases, with 17 bases spanning the gap. The CDR3 contains 17 residues. CDR1 and CDR2 (germline): SGDLS, YYNGEE.

This clone was detected only once. The chain recombines TRBV10-3 with TRBJ2-1; no clear D. Germline V gene lookup returns CDR1 ENHRY and CDR2 SYGVKD. This CDR3 region has 13 residues. Trimming shortened V by 10 bases and J by 5 bases, and 15 bases separated the two germline ends. The CDR3 DNA reads as TGTGCCACAGGCATCTCGTTCGACAATGAGCAGTTCTTC. Protein sequence: CATGISFDNEQFF.

This chain links TRBV5-6 with TRBJ1-5; 8 bases agree with TRBD1. The CDR3 has 14 amino acids. Losses at the gene ends were 4 bases for V and 9 bases for J; bases not matched to a gene: 9. Looked up from germline, CDR1 is SGHDT and CDR2 is YYEEEE. The CDR3 DNA reads TGTGCCAGCAGCCGGCGACAGGGGCTTCGGCCCCAGCATTTT. Translating it yields CASSRRQGLRPQHF. The full variable domain, its missing parts supplied by reference TRBV5-6 and TRBJ1-5, is DAGVTQSPTHLIKTRGQQVTLRCSPKSGHDTVSWYQQALGQGPQFIFQYYEEEERQRGNFPDRFSGHQFPNYSSELNVNALLLGDSALYLCASSRRQGLRPQHFGDGTRLSIL.

The chain is built from TRBV3-1 (or the pseudogene TRBV3-2) and TRBJ1-2; 7 bases align to TRBD1. V shed 4 bases and J 3 bases; nucleotides not matched to a gene: 8. Looked up from germline, CDR1 is LGHDT and CDR2 is YNNKEL (reference sequence). The CDR3 extends over 15 amino acids. CDR3 sequence (DNA): TGTGCCAGCAGCCGCGGACAGGATAACTACTATGGCTACACCTTC. Protein product: CASSRGQDNYYGYTF.

The genes are TRBV11-2 and TRBJ2-3; D perhaps matches TRBD2 (6 bases). Germline V lookup: CDR1 SGHAT, CDR2 FQNNGV. V gave up 4 bases and J gave up 7 bases, with 15 bases separating them. CDR3 length: 14 amino acids. For the CDR3, the DNA is TGTGCCAGCAGCTCCGGACTAAGCGTTAATACGCAGTATTTT. Encoded protein: CASSSGLSVNTQYF.

In nucleotides, the CDR3 is TGCGCCAGCAGCTCGTTACAGGGGGCCGCAGATACGCAGTATTTT. This sequence encodes CASSSLQGAADTQYF. The V gene is TRBV5-1, the J gene TRBJ2-3, with 9 bases identical to TRBD1. This CDR3 is built from 15 residues. CDR1 is SGHRS and CDR2 is YFSETQ in the germline V gene. V lost 3 bases to trimming and J lost 4 bases; unmatched junction nucleotides: 6.

V is TRBV5-5 and J is TRBJ1-5; 9 nucleotides agree with TRBD1. This CDR3 has 14 amino acids. The V gene's germline CDR1 is SGHKS and CDR2 YYEKEE (reference sequence). Unmatched junction bases numbered 4, after V lost 4 bases and J lost 5 bases. CDR3 sequence (DNA): TGTGCCAGCAGCCTTAGACAGGGGGATCAGCCCCAGCATTTT. Encoded protein: CASSLRQGDQPQHF.

This clone appeared a single time. The rearrangement uses TRBV7-6 and TRBJ2-3; TRBD1 agrees at 9 bases. Germline V gives CDR1 SGHVS, CDR2 FNYEAQ. This CDR3 comprises 14 residues. V dropped 4 bases and J dropped 6; count of bases not matched to a gene: 5. In DNA form, the CDR3 reads TGTGCCAGCAGCTCACCACAGGGGGCGGATACGCAGTATTTT. This translates into CASSSPQGADTQYF.